This TCR beta chain was observed in a study of T cells in localized non-small cell lung cancer. Trimming removed 0 bases at V and 6 bases at J, with 19 bases between. CDR1 and CDR2 from the germline V gene are SGHDT and YYEEEE. The CDR3 totals 16 residues. The table came from immunoSEQ multiplex PCR; TCRdb's copy has only in-frame clones and leaves some out. The sample holds approximately 83,000 clones, 70% to 90% seen once. This chain connects TRBV5-6 to TRBJ2-7; the D call may be TRBD1 or TRBD2 (5 bases each). The source is a woman aged 35-75 years with stage I squamous cell lung carcinoma. The starting material was peripheral blood, obtained before any cancer treatment. The CDR3 loop reads CASSLGWGTEVAEQYF. The CDR3 DNA reads TGTGCCAGCAGCTTGGGGTGGGGGACGGAGGTTGCCGAGCAGTACTTC.